The table lists the clone carrying this TCR beta chain with a few counts. The data were obtained in a study of patients and donors after allogeneic stem cell transplantation. The length of the CDR3 is 13 residues. Between the trimmed V and J ends, which lost 0 bases and 9 bases, there was a span of 9 bases. CDR1 is MNHNY and CDR2 is SVGAGI in the germline V gene (reference sequence). TCRdb passed the RT-PCR reads through MiXCR, listing each CDR3 protein once. The data contain 200,000 to 250,000 distinct CDR3 sequences, 11% to 15% of them singletons. The TCR comes from a human donor who was either an allogeneic HSCT recipient or a stem cell or donor lymphocyte infusion donor (not recorded which). It is not recorded whose cells these are; they may come from a transplant donor. This sequence joins TRBV6-6 and TRBJ2-1; D is uncertain. Input material: blood, either unsorted or a sorted T cell fraction (not recorded which). Here the CDR3 reads CASSYSNGGEQFF. CDR3 bases: TGTGCCAGCAGTTACTCGAATGGCGGTGAGCAGTTCTTC.